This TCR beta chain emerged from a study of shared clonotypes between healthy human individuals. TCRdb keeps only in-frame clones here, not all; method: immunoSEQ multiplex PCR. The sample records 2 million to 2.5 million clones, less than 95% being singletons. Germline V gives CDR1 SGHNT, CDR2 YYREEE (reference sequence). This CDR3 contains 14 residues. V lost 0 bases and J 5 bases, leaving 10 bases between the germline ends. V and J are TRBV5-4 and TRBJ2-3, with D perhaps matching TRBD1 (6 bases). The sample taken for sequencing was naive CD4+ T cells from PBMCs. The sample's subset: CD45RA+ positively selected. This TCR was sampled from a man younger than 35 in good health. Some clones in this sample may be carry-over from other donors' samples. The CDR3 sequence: CASSLEGGGDTQYF. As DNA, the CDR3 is TGTGCCAGCAGCTTGGAAGGGGGTGGAGATACGCAGTATTTT.